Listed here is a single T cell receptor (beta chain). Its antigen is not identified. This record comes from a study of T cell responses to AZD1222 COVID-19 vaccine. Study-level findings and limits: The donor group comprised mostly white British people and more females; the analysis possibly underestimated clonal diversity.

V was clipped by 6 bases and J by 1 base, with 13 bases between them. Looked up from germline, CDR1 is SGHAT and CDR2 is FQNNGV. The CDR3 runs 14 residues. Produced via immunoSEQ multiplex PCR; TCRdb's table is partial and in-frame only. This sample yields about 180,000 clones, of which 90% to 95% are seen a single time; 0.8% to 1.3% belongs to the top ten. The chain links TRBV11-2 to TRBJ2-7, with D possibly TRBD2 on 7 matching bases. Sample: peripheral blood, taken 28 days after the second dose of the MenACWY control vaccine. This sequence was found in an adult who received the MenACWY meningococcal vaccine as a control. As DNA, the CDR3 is TGTGCCAGCAGTCGGGGGGCTGTGTCCTACGAGCAGTACTTC. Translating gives CASSRGAVSYEQYF. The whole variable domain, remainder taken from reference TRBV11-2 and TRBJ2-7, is EAGVAQSPRYKIIEKRQSVAFWCNPISGHATLYWYQQILGQGPKLLIQFQNNGVVDDSQLPKDRFSAERLKGVDSTLKIQPAKLEDSAVYLCASSRGAVSYEQYFGPGTRLTVT.